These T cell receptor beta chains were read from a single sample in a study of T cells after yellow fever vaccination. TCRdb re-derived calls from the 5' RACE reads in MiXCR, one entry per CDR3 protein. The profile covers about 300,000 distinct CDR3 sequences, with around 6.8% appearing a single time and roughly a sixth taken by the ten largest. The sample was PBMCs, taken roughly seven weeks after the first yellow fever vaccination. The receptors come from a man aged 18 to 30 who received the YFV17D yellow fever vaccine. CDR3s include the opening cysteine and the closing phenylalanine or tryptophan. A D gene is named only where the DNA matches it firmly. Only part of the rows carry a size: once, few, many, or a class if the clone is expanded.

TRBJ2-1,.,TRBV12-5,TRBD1,CASGLGTGVNEQFF,TGTGCTAGTGGTTTGGGGACAGGGGTGAATGAGCAGTTCTTC
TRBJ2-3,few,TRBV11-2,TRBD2,CASKTPGGPDTQYF,TGTGCCAGCAAAACCCCGGGGGGGCCAGATACGCAGTATTTT
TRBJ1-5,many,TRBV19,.,CASCKDPAFNQPQHF,TGTGCCAGTTGTAAGGACCCGGCTTTCAATCAGCCCCAGCATTTT
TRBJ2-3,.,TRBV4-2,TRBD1,CASSPFEGQNTQYF,TGTGCCAGCAGCCCCTTTGAGGGACAGAATACGCAGTATTTT
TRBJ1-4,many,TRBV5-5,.,CASSLGATTANEKLFF,TGTGCCAGCAGCTTGGGAGCGACAACGGCTAATGAAAAACTGTTTTTT
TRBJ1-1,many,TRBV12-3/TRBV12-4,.,CASSRTGPNTEAFF,TGTGCCAGCAGCCGAACCGGGCCAAACACTGAAGCTTTCTTT
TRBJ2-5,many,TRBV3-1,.,CASSQDQETQYF,TGTGCCAGCAGCCAAGACCAAGAGACCCAGTACTTC
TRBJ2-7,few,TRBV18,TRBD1,CASSPTGVPYEQYF,TGTGCCAGCTCACCGACAGGGGTCCCCTACGAGCAGTACTTC
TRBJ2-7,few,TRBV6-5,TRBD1,CASSYPGQAPYEQYF,TGTGCCAGCAGTTACCCCGGACAGGCACCCTACGAGCAGTACTTC
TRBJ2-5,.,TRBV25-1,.,CASSDRVGGETQYF,TGTGCCAGCAGTGATCGGGTCGGGGGAGAGACCCAGTACTTC
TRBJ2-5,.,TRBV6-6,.,CASSDGHQETQYF,TGTGCCAGCAGTGACGGACACCAAGAGACCCAGTACTTC
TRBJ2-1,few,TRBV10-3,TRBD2,CARAGASIF,TGTGCCAGAGCGGGGGCCTCAATCTTC